The source of this T cell receptor beta chain is a study of beta chain features in type 1 diabetes. General study findings and limits: The study left unresolved whether HLA type influences TCRB rearrangement. Across patients, naive, central memory and Treg TCRB repertoires exhibited apparently greater similarity than was observed across healthy donors. Highly expressing activated T cells could be over-counted with a cDNA template.

Germline values: CDR1 MDHEN, CDR2 SYDVKM. The CDR3 extends over 11 amino acids. Trimming left V 11 bases short and J 2 bases short, with 10 bases between. A CD45RO/CCR7/CD25/CD127/CD95/CD27 panel sorted naive, central memory, regulatory and stem cell-like memory CD4+ cells. Notes on this clone: As yet, its antigen is unknown.

cDNA synthesis used the whole RNA isolate, giving expressed TCRB sequences. The method was immunoSEQ multiplex PCR; TCRdb's version includes in-frame clones alone and lacks a portion of them. The data contain 900,000 or so clones, about 17% of them singletons. This TCR derives from a woman between 18 and 29 years old in good health. The V call is TRBV28, the J call TRBJ2-7; D is undetermined. Material for sequencing was naive CD4+ T cells from blood. CDR3 nucleotides: TGTGCCGGCGGATCGCCCTACGAGCAGTACTTC. It yields the protein CAGGSPYEQYF.